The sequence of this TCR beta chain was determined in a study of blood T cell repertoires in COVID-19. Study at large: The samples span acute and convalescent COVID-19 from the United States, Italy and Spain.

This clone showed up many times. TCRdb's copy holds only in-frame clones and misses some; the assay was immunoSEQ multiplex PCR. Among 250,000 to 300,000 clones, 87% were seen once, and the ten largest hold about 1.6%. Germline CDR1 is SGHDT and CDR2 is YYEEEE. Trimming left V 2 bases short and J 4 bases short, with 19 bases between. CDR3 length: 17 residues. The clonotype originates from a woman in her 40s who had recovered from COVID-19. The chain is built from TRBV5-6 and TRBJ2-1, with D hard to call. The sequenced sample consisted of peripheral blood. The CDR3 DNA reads TGTGCCAGCAGCTTCGAACTCTGGTCCACCGCGTACAATGAGCAGTTCTTC. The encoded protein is CASSFELWSTAYNEQFF.